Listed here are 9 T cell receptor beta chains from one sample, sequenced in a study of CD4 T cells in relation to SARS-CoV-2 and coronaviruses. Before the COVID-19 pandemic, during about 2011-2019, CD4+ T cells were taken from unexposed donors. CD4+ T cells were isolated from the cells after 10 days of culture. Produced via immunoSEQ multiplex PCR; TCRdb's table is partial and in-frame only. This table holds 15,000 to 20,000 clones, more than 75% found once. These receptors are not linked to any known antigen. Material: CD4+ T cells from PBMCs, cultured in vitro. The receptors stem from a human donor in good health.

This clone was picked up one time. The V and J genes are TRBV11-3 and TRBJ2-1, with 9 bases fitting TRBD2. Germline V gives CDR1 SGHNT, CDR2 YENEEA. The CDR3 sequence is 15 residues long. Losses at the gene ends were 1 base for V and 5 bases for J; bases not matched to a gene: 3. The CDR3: CASSLGGRAHNEQFF. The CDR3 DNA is TGTGCCAGCAGCTTAGGCGGGAGGGCCCACAATGAGCAGTTCTTC. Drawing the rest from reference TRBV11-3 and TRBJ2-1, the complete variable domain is EAGVVQSPRYKIIEKKQPVAFWCNPISGHNTLYWYLQNLGQGPELLIRYENEEAVDDSQLPKDRFSAERLKGVDSTLKIQPAELGDSAVYLCASSLGGRAHNEQFFGPGTRLTVL.

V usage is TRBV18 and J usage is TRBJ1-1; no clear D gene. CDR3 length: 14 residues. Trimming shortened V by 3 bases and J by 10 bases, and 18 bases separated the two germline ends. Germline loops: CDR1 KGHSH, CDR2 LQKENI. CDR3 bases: TGTGCCAGCTCACCCGACCGCCCGGAAGCGGGAGCTTTCTTT. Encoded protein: CASSPDRPEAGAFF.

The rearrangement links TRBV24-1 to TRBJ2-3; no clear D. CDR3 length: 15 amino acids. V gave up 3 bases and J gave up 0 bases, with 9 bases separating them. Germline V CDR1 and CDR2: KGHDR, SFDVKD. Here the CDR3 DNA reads TGTGCCACCAGTGATCCCGCAACTAGCACAGATACGCAGTATTTT. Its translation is CATSDPATSTDTQYF.

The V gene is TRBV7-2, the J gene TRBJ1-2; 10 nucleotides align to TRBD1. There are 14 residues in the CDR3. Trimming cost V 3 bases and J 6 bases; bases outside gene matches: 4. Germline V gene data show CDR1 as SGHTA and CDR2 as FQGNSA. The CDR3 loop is CASSFTTGGNGYTF. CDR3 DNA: TGTGCCAGCAGCTTCACGACAGGGGGCAATGGCTACACCTTC. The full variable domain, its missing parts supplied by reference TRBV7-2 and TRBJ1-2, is GAGVSQSPSNKVTEKGKDVELRCDPISGHTALYWYRQSLGQGLEFLIYFQGNSAPDKSGLPSDRFSAERTGGSVSTLTIQRTQQEDSAVYLCASSFTTGGNGYTFGSGTRLTVV.

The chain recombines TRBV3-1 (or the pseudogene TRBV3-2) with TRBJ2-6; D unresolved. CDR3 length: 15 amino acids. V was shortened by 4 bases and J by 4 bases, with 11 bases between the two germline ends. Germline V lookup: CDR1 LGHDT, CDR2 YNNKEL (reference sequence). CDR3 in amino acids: CASSPVVSGANVLTF. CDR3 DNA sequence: TGTGCCAGCAGCCCCGTTGTGTCCGGGGCCAACGTCCTGACTTTC.

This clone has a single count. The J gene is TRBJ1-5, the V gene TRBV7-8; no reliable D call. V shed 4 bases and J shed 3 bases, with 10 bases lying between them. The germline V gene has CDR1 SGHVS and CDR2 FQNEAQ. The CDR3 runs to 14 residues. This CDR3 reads CASSSGHDNQPQHF. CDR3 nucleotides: TGTGCCAGCAGCTCCGGGCACGACAATCAGCCCCAGCATTTT. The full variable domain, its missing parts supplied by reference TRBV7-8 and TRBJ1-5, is GAGVSQSPRYKVAKRGQDVALRCDPISGHVSLFWYQQALGQGPEFLTYFQNEAQLDKSGLPSDRFFAERPEGSVSTLKIQRTQQEDSAVYLCASSSGHDNQPQHFGDGTRLSIL.

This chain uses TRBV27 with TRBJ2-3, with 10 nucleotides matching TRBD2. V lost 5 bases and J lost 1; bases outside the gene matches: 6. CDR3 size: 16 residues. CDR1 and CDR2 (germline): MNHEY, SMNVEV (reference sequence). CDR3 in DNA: TGTGCCAGCAGTAACTACGGGACTAGCGGCACAGATACGCAGTATTTT. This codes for CASSNYGTSGTDTQYF.

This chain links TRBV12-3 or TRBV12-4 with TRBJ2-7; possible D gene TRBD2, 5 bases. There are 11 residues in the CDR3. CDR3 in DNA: TGTGCTTCGTCGGGGTACAAGGAGCAGTACTTC. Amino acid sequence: CASSGYKEQYF.

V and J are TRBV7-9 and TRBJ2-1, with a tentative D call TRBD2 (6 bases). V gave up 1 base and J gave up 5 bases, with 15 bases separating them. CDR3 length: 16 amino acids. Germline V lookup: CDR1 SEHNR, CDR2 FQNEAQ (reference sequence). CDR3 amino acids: CASSLVSGPRNNEQFF. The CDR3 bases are TGTGCCAGCAGCTTAGTGAGCGGGCCGAGGAACAATGAGCAGTTCTTC.